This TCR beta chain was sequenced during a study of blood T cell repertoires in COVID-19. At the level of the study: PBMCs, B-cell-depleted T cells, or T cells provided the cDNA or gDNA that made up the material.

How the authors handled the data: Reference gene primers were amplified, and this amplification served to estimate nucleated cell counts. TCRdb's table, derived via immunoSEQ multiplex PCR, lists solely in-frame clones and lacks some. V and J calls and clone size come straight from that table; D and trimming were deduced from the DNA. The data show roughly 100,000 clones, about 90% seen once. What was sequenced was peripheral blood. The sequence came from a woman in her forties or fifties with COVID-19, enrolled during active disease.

CDR3: CAWSVLDVNTEAFF. DNA for the CDR3: TGTGCCTGGAGTGTACTAGACGTGAACACTGAAGCTTTCTTT. The chain employs TRBV30 and TRBJ1-1; D call uncertain. The CDR3 has 14 amino acids. The germline gives CDR1 GTSNPN, CDR2 SVGIG (reference sequence). Trimming took off 0 bases at V and 0 bases at J, with 8 bases between the two ends.